The clone carrying this TCR beta chain was seen a few times. Antigen: not known. CDR1 and CDR2 (germline): LGHDT, YNNKEL (reference sequence). V was clipped by 1 base and J by 3 bases; unmatched bases: 10. The CDR3 length is 18 residues. The use of a sample-barcoded 5' primer and a J-beta primer mix characterized a second PCR of 7 to 11 cycles. From the 5' RACE reads, TCRdb called clonotypes with MiXCR, one entry per CDR3 protein. This table holds almost 550,000 distinct CDR3 sequences, less than 25% found once. This sample was taken from a study of blood T cells in healthy people across ages. Points from the study as a whole: Possibly, changes in expanded clonotypes were confounded because donor CMV status was unknown.

These data also featured in a second study, about T cells of mothers and their children.

The chain recombines TRBV3-1 with TRBJ2-2, with TRBD2 matching 8 bases. Sequencing used blood. This receptor was identified in a boy younger than 18 in good health. CDR3 in DNA: TGTGCCAGCAGCCAAGGTGTTGGCGGGGGGACGTACACCGGGGAGCTGTTTTTT. Its protein product is CASSQGVGGGTYTGELFF.